This entry is about one T cell receptor beta chain. The sample comes from a study of blood T cell repertoires in COVID-19. At the level of the study: T cells, B-cell-depleted T cells, or PBMCs provided the cDNA or gDNA that served as material.

CDR1 and CDR2 (germline): MDHEN, SYDVKM. This CDR3 is 13 amino acids long. After removal of 7 bases from V and 4 bases from J, the junction contained 3 bases not matched to a gene. The assay was immunoSEQ multiplex PCR, and TCRdb's table has in-frame clones only and misses some. The sample carries about 29,000 clones, about 89% recorded once. This TCR derives from a human donor in a cohort sampled during active COVID-19. Material for sequencing was peripheral blood. The V call is TRBV28, the J call TRBJ1-1; TRBD1 aligns across 10 bases. CDR3 in amino acids: CASIWTGGTEAFF. The DNA of the CDR3 is TGTGCCAGCATCTGGACAGGGGGCACTGAAGCTTTCTTT. Using reference TRBV28 and TRBJ1-1 for the parts outside the CDR3, the full variable domain is DVKVTQSSRYLVKRTGEKVFLECVQDMDHENMFWYRQDPGLGLRLIYFSYDVKMKEKGDIPEGYSVSREKKERFSLILESASTNQTSMYLCASIWTGGTEAFFGQGTRLTVV.